Listed here are 20 T cell receptor beta chains from one sample, sequenced in a study of yellow fever vaccine responses in identical twins. TCRdb redid the calling of the RT-PCR reads with MiXCR, one entry per CDR3 protein. The data hold some 20,000 distinct CDR3 sequences, with around 65% observed a single time. The starting material was T cells from blood (PBMCs), unsorted or a sorted subset (not recorded which), obtained before or after yellow fever vaccination (not recorded which). The origin of the receptors is a young woman who received the yellow fever vaccine.

The chain recombines TRBV10-3 with TRBJ2-1; D possibly uses TRBD1 or TRBD2 (5 bases each). Germline V gene lookup returns CDR1 ENHRY and CDR2 SYGVKD. Between the trimmed V and J ends, which lost 10 bases and 5 bases, there was a span of 21 bases. There are 15 residues in the CDR3. The CDR3 region has the DNA TGTGCCAGCCAGACGGGACCTCCCCGAGACAATGAGCAGTTCTTC. Its translation is CASQTGPPRDNEQFF.

The J gene is TRBJ2-5, the V gene TRBV29-1; tentatively, D is TRBD2 (6 bases). With 7 bases removed from V and 5 bases from J, the gap between germline ends came to 14 bases. The CDR3 is 12 amino acids. Germline lookup yields CDR1 SQVTM and CDR2 ANQGSEA. For the CDR3, the DNA is TGCAGCGCCGCTACTAGCCTGGAGACCCAGTACTTC. Translating it yields CSAATSLETQYF.

The chain has TRBV29-1 and TRBJ1-5; D is uncertain. From germline, CDR1 is SQVTM and CDR2 ANQGSEA. The V end was cut by 4 bases, the J end by 2 bases, with 9 bases between. The length of the CDR3 is 13 residues. DNA for the CDR3: TGCAGCGTTGTAACAGATGGCAATCAGCCCCAGCATTTT. This gives the protein CSVVTDGNQPQHF. The full variable domain, with the rest looked up from reference TRBV29-1 and TRBJ1-5, is SAVISQKPSRDICQRGTSLTIQCQVDSQVTMMFWYRQQPGQSLTLIATANQGSEATYESGFVIDKFPISRPNLTFSTLTVSNMSPEDSSIYLCSVVTDGNQPQHFGDGTRLSIL.

This chain links TRBV7-2 with TRBJ2-3; the D is unclear. CDR3 size: 13 residues. With 0 bases removed from V and 6 bases from J, the gap between germline ends came to 7 bases. Germline V gene sequence: CDR1 SGHTA, CDR2 FQGNSA. The CDR3 DNA sequence: TGTGCCAGCAGCTTAGCCACTGGTGATACGCAGTATTTT. This codes for CASSLATGDTQYF.

The CDR3 here is CASSPGTAGAQPQHF. Written as DNA, the CDR3 is TGTGCCAGCAGTCCAGGGACAGCCGGAGCTCAGCCCCAGCATTTT. The chain couples TRBV12-3 or TRBV12-4 to TRBJ1-5; the match to TRBD1 covers 7 bases. V gave up 5 bases and J gave up 6 bases; unmatched junction bases: 10. The CDR3 runs to 15 residues.

J is TRBJ2-2 and V is TRBV12-3 or TRBV12-4; no firm D call. V lost 3 bases and J 3 bases, leaving 17 bases between the germline ends. CDR3 length: 17 amino acids. The CDR3 DNA reads as TGTGCCAGCAGTTTTTCCCCATTTGCAGGACACACCGGGGAGCTGTTTTTT. Its translation: CASSFSPFAGHTGELFF.

The chain uses TRBV19 and TRBJ1-4, with D perhaps matching TRBD1 (6 bases). The CDR3 length is 13 residues. CDR1 is LNHDA and CDR2 is SQIVND in the germline V gene (reference sequence). The ends were cut back, 8 bases at V and 7 bases at J, with 14 bases in the middle. The CDR3 DNA reads TGTGCCAGTGGAGACAGGACTTTTGAAAAACTGTTTTTT. This encodes CASGDRTFEKLFF.

The V call is TRBV12-3 or TRBV12-4, the J call TRBJ1-2; D ambiguous. V was trimmed by 5 bases and J by 7 bases, leaving 11 bases between them. The CDR3 contains 12 residues. As DNA, the CDR3 is TGTGCCAGCAGTCCCCTCGGGATTGGCTACACCTTC. Amino acid sequence: CASSPLGIGYTF.

This clonotype was counted a single time. V gene TRBV6-1 combines with J gene TRBJ1-3, with D unresolved. The CDR3 consists of 13 residues. Germline CDR1 MNHNS, CDR2 SASEGT. Deletions cut 0 bases from V and 3 bases from J, with 3 bases between. CDR3 protein: CASSEAGGNTIYF. The CDR3 DNA is TGTGCCAGCAGTGAAGCCGGTGGAAACACCATATATTTT.

This clonotype was counted a single time. The chain is built from TRBV20-1 and TRBJ2-7, with D perhaps matching TRBD2 (6 bases). Germline V CDR1 and CDR2: DFQATT, SNEGSKA (reference sequence). The ends were cut back, 3 bases at V and 3 bases at J, with 18 bases in the middle. CDR3 length equals 15 residues. The CDR3 DNA is TGCAGTGCTAGCGGGGGATCGGGGTTTTACTACGAGCAGTACTTC. Translation gives CSASGGSGFYYEQYF.

The rearrangement links TRBV7-9 to TRBJ2-5, with no clear D. This CDR3 has 13 residues. V was shortened by 4 bases and J by 4 bases, with 10 bases between the two germline ends. Germline CDR1 and CDR2: SEHNR and FQNEAQ (reference sequence). This chain's CDR3 is CASSSSVSETQYF. The CDR3 bases are TGTGCCAGCAGCTCGTCGGTGTCAGAGACCCAGTACTTC.

This clonotype was picked up a small number of times. The chain is built from TRBV2 and TRBJ1-1; perhaps TRBD1 as D (6 bases). The V gene's germline CDR1 is SNHLY and CDR2 FYNNEI. The CDR3 is made up of 14 amino acids. Trimming stripped 5 bases from V and 4 bases from J, with 14 bases between. This chain's CDR3 is CASSPRGGPTEAFF. The CDR3 DNA follows: TGTGCCAGCAGTCCCCGCGGGGGGCCCACTGAAGCTTTCTTT.

V usage is TRBV5-1 and J usage is TRBJ1-2; unclear D gene. Germline V lookup: CDR1 SGHRS, CDR2 YFSETQ. V was trimmed by 0 bases and J by 1 base, leaving 7 bases between them. The CDR3 totals 14 residues. The CDR3 protein is CASSLGDNNYGYTF. CDR3 coding DNA: TGCGCCAGCAGCTTGGGTGATAATAACTATGGCTACACCTTC.

This chain connects TRBV12-3 or TRBV12-4 to TRBJ1-3, with D perhaps TRBD1 (5 bases). The CDR3 runs to 14 residues. The V end lost 4 bases, the J end lost 7 bases, and 14 bases lay between the germline ends. CDR3 region: CASSWGRVANTIYF. CDR3 in DNA: TGTGCCAGCAGTTGGGGCAGGGTGGCGAACACCATATATTTT.

This clonotype occurred a few times. The V call is TRBV15, the J call TRBJ1-4; D ambiguous. This CDR3 has 16 residues. V lost 0 bases, J lost 6 bases, and 14 bases lay in between. Germline V gene data show CDR1 as LNHNV and CDR2 as YYDKDF (reference sequence). CDR3: CATSRDVSGSHEKLFF. The DNA for the CDR3 is TGTGCCACCAGCAGAGATGTTTCGGGCTCTCATGAAAAACTGTTTTTT.

The sample holds one count of this clonotype. The genes are TRBV24-1 and TRBJ1-1; D gene uncertain. CDR3 length: 12 amino acids. The germline gives CDR1 KGHDR, CDR2 SFDVKD. V was clipped by 3 bases and J by 9 bases, with 10 bases between them. The CDR3 region is CATSDQTAKAFF. The DNA for the CDR3 is TGTGCCACCAGTGATCAAACAGCTAAAGCTTTCTTT.

Comments on this clonotype: The CDR3 does not close with the conserved phenylalanine or tryptophan, likely indicating a read error. The chain employs TRBV4-2 and TRBJ1-4; 8 bases are shared with TRBD1. Per germline, CDR1 LGHNA and CDR2 YNFKEQ. The length of the CDR3 is 17 residues. J was trimmed by 4 bases and V by 4 bases; bases with no gene match: 11. The CDR3 coding sequence is TGTGCCAGCAGCCTAGTAGCAGGACAGGGCGATAATGAAAAACTGTTTTGT. As protein: CASSLVAGQGDNEKLFC.

The chain recombines TRBV2 with TRBJ2-5; D unresolved. The V gene's germline CDR1 is SNHLY and CDR2 FYNNEI. The CDR3 length is 12 residues. Trimming took off 8 bases at V and 1 base at J, with 8 bases between the two ends. This CDR3 is CASVSSQETQYF. The CDR3 DNA reads TGTGCCAGCGTCAGTTCCCAAGAGACCCAGTACTTC. The full variable domain, with the rest looked up from reference TRBV2 and TRBJ2-5, is EPEVTQTPSHQVTQMGQEVILRCVPISNHLYFYWYRQILGQKVEFLVSFYNNEISEKSEIFDDQFSVERPDGSNFTLKIRSTKLEDSAMYFCASVSSQETQYFGPGTRLLVL.

The genes are TRBV2 and TRBJ2-3; D is undetermined. Germline V lookup: CDR1 SNHLY, CDR2 FYNNEI. Between the trimmed V and J ends, which lost 1 base and 5 bases, there was a span of 10 bases. The CDR3 covers 14 residues. The CDR3 region is CASSEGPYGDTQYF. CDR3 DNA: TGTGCCAGCAGTGAAGGCCCTTACGGAGATACGCAGTATTTT.

J is TRBJ2-2 and V is TRBV13, with no clear D. Trimming shortened V by 7 bases and J by 0 bases, and 9 bases separated the two germline ends. The length of the CDR3 is 14 residues. Germline CDR1 PRHDT, CDR2 FYEKMQ (reference sequence). The chain's CDR3 is CASTPYSNTGELFF. The CDR3 DNA reads TGTGCCAGCACCCCATATTCGAACACCGGGGAGCTGTTTTTT.